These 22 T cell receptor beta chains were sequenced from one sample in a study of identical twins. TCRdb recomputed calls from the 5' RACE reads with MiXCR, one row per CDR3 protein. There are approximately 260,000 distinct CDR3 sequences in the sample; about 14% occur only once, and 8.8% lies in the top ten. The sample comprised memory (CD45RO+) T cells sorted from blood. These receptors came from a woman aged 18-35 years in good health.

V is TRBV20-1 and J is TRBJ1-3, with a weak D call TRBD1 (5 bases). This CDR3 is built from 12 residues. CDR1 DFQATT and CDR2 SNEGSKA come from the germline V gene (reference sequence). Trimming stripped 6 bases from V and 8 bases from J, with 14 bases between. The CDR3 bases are TGCAGTGCAAGGGACCACGGAGACACCATATATTTT. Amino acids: CSARDHGDTIYF.

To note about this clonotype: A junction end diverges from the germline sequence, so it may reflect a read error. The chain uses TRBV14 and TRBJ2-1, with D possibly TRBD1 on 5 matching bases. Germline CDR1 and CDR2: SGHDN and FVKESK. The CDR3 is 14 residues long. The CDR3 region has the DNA TGTGCCAGCAGCCCGGCAGGGTTGTACATTGAGCAGTTCTTC. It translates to CASSPAGLYIEQFF.

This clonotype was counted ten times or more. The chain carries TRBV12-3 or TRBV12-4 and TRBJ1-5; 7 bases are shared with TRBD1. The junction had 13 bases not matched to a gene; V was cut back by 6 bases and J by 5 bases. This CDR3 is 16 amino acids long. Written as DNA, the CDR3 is TGTGCCAGCAGGGACAATGACAGGGACCCTTATCAGCCCCAGCATTTT. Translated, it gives CASRDNDRDPYQPQHF.

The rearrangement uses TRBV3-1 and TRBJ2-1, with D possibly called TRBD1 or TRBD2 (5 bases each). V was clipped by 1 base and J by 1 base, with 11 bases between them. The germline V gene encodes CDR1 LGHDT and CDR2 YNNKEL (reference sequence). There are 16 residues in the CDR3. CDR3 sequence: CASSQGGSGSYNEQFF. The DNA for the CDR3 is TGTGCCAGCAGCCAAGGGGGGAGTGGTTCCTACAATGAGCAGTTCTTC.

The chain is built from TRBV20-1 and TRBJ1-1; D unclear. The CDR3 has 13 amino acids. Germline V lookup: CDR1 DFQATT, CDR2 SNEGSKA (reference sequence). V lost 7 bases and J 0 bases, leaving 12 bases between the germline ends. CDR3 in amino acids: CSVDRLMNTEAFF. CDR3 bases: TGCAGTGTTGACCGATTAATGAACACTGAAGCTTTCTTT.

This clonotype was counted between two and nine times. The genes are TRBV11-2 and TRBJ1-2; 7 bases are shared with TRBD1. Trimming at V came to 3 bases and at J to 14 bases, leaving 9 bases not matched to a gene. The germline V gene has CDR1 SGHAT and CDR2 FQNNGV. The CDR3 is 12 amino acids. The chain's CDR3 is CASSLIGDSPTF. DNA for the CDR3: TGTGCCAGCAGCTTGATTGGGGACAGCCCTACCTTC.

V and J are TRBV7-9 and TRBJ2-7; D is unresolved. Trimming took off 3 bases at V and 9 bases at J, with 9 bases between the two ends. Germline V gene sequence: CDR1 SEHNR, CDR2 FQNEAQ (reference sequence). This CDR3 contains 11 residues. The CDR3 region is CASSLQLVQYF. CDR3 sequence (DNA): TGTGCCAGCAGCTTGCAACTTGTGCAGTACTTC.

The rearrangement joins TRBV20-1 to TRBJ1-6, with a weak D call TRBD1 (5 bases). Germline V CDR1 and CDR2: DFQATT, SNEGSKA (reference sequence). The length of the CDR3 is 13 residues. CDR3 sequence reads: CSGAWGSNSPLHF. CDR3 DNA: TGCAGCGGGGCTTGGGGGAGTAATTCACCCCTCCACTTT.

The CDR3 loop reads CASSVLAGVGSYNEQFF. The CDR3 nucleotides read TGTGCCAGCAGCGTTCTAGCGGGAGTAGGCTCCTACAATGAGCAGTTCTTC. The rearrangement links TRBV5-4 to TRBJ2-1; 10 nucleotides agree with TRBD2. Trimming cost V 4 bases and J 0 bases; bases outside gene matches: 7. The CDR3 loop spans 17 amino acids. CDR1 and CDR2 (germline): SGHNT, YYREEE (reference sequence).

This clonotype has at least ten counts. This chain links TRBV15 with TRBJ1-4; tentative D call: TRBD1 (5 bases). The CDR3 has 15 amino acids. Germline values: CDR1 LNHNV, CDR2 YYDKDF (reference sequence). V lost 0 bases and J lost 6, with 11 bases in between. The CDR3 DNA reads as TGTGCCACCAGCAGAGATAAGGGGTGGGATGAAAAACTGTTTTTT. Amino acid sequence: CATSRDKGWDEKLFF.

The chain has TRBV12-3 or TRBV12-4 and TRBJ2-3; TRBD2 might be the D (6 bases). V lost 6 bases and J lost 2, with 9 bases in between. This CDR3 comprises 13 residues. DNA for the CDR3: TGTGCCAGCAGGTGGGACTTCACAGATACGCAGTATTTT. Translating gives CASRWDFTDTQYF.

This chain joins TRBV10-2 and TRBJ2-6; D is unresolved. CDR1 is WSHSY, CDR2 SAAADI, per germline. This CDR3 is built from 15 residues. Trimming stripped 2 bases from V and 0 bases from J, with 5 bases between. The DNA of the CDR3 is TGCGCCAGCAGTGAGGGTCTCTCTGGGGCCAACGTCCTGACTTTC. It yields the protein CASSEGLSGANVLTF.

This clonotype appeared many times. The CDR3 DNA reads TGTGCCAGCAGTTTTGGGCGCTCCTATAATTCACCCCTCCACTTT. Encoded protein: CASSFGRSYNSPLHF. This chain links TRBV12-3 or TRBV12-4 with TRBJ1-6; D is undetermined. Trimming shortened V by 3 bases and J by 0 bases, and 6 bases separated the two germline ends. The CDR3 has 15 amino acids.

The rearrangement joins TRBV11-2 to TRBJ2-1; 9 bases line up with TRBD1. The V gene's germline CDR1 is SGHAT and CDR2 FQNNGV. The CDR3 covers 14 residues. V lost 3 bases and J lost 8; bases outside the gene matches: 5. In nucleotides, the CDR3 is TGTGCCAGCAGCTTGGTAAGACAGGGGGATGAGCAGTTCTTC. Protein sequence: CASSLVRQGDEQFF.

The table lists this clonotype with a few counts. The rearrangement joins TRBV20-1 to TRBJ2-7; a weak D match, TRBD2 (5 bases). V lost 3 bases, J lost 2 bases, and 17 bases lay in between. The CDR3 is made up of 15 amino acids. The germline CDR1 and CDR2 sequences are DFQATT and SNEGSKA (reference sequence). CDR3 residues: CSASALGGDAYEQYF. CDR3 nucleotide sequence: TGCAGTGCTAGCGCTCTAGGAGGCGACGCCTACGAGCAGTACTTC.

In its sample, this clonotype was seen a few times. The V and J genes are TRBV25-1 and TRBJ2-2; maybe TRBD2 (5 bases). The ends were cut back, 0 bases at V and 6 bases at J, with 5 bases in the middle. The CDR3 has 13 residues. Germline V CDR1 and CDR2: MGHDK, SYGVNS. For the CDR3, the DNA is TGTGCCAGCAGTGAATACGGGGCCGGGGAGCTGTTTTTT. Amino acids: CASSEYGAGELFF.

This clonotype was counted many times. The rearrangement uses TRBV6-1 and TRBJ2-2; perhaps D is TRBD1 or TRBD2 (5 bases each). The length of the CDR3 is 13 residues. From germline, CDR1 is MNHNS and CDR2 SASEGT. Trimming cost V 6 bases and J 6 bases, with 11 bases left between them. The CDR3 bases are TGTGCCAGCAGCTTGGGGGTGGCCGGGGAGCTGTTTTTT. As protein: CASSLGVAGELFF.

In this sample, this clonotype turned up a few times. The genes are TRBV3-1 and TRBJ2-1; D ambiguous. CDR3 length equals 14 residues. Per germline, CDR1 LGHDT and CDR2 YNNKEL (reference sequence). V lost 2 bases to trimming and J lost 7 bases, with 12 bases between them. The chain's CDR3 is CASSQTRLSNEQFF. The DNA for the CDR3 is TGTGCCAGCAGCCAAACACGGTTGTCGAATGAGCAGTTCTTC.

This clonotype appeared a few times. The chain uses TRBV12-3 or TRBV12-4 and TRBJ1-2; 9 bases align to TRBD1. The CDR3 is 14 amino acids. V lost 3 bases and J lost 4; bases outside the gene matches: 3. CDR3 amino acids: CASSFRDRVYGYTF. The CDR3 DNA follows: TGTGCCAGCAGTTTTAGGGACAGGGTCTATGGCTACACCTTC.

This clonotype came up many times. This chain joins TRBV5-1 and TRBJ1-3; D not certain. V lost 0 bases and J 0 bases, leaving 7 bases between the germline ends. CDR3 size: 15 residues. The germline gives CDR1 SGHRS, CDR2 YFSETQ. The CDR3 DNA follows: TGCGCCAGCAGCTTGGGACGGAACTCTGGAAACACCATATATTTT. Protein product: CASSLGRNSGNTIYF.

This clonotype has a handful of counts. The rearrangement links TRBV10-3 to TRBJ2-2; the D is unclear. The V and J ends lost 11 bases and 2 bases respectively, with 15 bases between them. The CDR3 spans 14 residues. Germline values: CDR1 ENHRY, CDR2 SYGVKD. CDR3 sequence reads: CASGGQFNTGELFF. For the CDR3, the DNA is TGTGCCTCGGGCGGTCAGTTTAACACCGGGGAGCTGTTTTTT.

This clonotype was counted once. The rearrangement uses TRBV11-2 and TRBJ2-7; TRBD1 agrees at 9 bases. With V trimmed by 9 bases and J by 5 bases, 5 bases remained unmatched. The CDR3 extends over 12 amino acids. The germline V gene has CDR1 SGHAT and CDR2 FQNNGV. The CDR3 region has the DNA TGTGCCAGTGGGACAGGGTACCACGAGCAGTACTTC. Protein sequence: CASGTGYHEQYF. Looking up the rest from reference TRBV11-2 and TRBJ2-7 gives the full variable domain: EAGVAQSPRYKIIEKRQSVAFWCNPISGHATLYWYQQILGQGPKLLIQFQNNGVVDDSQLPKDRFSAERLKGVDSTLKIQPAKLEDSAVYLCASGTGYHEQYFGPGTRLTVT.